These 27 T cell receptor beta chains came from one sample sequenced in a study of molecular identifiers for immune sequencing clone quantification. Via MiXCR, TCRdb re-called the PCR reads, giving one row per CDR3 protein. The sample has roughly 630,000 distinct CDR3 sequences, about 25% seen once; the top ten hold about 0.78%. The sample comprised naive CD8+ T cells from blood, with Jurkat cell RNA spiked in. Subset meaning: FACS-sorted CD8+CD4-CCR7+CD45RA+ naive T cells. These receptors came from a human donor in good health. Some libraries in this study had Jurkat cell RNA spiked in.

Only a few counts were recorded for this clonotype. The chain uses TRBV13 and TRBJ2-3; 11 bases align to TRBD1. Looked up from germline, CDR1 is PRHDT and CDR2 is FYEKMQ (reference sequence). The CDR3 has 17 residues. V gave up 5 bases and J gave up 3 bases; unmatched junction bases: 10. The CDR3 region has the DNA TGTGCCAGCAGCGCCGTCGCCGGGACAGGGGGTACAGATACGCAGTATTTT. It specifies CASSAVAGTGGTDTQYF.

This clonotype has ten or more counts. The chain has TRBV6-2 or TRBV6-3 and TRBJ1-5; no firm D call. V was clipped by 6 bases and J by 0 bases, with 15 bases between them. The length of the CDR3 is 16 residues. Per germline, CDR1 MNHEY and CDR2 SVGEGT. CDR3 DNA sequence: TGTGCCAGCAGCCTAACTTATGCGGTTAGCAATCAGCCCCAGCATTTT. This encodes CASSLTYAVSNQPQHF.

Concerning this clonotype itself: This sequence may be a read error, since a much larger clone differs from it by one base. This chain uses TRBV7-9 with TRBJ2-5; 9 bases agree with TRBD1. The germline gives CDR1 SEHNR, CDR2 FQNEAQ (reference sequence). The CDR3 sequence is 16 residues long. The chain's CDR3 is CASSQSGQGWKETRYF. DNA for the CDR3: TGTGCCAGCAGTCAATCGGGACAGGGCTGGAAAGAGACCCGGTACTTC.

The table lists this clonotype with a few counts. The V and J genes are TRBV6-5 and TRBJ1-1; 10 bases match TRBD1. CDR3 size: 18 residues. V shed 5 bases, J shed 0 bases, and the junction held 12 bases outside the gene matches. Germline V lookup: CDR1 MNHEY, CDR2 SVGAGI. The CDR3 is CASSQRETGTGVNTEAFF. CDR3 coding DNA: TGTGCCAGCAGTCAACGAGAAACCGGGACAGGGGTGAACACTGAAGCTTTCTTT.

This clonotype appeared a few times. This sequence joins TRBV4-3 and TRBJ2-7; TRBD2 might be the D (5 bases). Trimming cost V 0 bases and J 3 bases, with 12 bases left between them. Per the germline V gene, CDR1 is LGHNA and CDR2 is YSLEER. There are 15 residues in the CDR3. The CDR3 region has the DNA TGCGCCAGCAGCCAAGATCGAGGGTTCAACTACGAGCAGTACTTC. Residues: CASSQDRGFNYEQYF.

This clonotype appeared a few times. The rearrangement uses TRBV27 and TRBJ1-5, with D unclear. The length of the CDR3 is 13 residues. Per the germline V gene, CDR1 is MNHEY and CDR2 is SMNVEV (reference sequence). V was trimmed by 2 bases and J by 10 bases, leaving 12 bases between them. CDR3 loop: CASSLRGSTPQHF. The CDR3 DNA is TGTGCCAGCAGTTTAAGAGGGTCCACCCCCCAGCATTTT.

About this clonotype: This clone may be a read error of a much larger clone one base away. V usage is TRBV7-8 and J usage is TRBJ2-7; 9 bases map to TRBD1. This CDR3 contains 14 residues. Germline lookup yields CDR1 SGHVS and CDR2 FQNEAQ. V lost 6 bases to trimming and J lost 6 bases; unmatched junction nucleotides: 9. In DNA, the CDR3 is TGTGCCAGCAGGTCCGGGACAGGGATGGCCGAGCAGTACTTC. The encoded protein is CASRSGTGMAEQYF.

The chain carries TRBV7-6 and TRBJ2-7; D is unresolved. Per the germline V gene, CDR1 is SGHVS and CDR2 is FNYEAQ. The V gene lost 3 bases and the J gene lost 3 bases, with 12 bases spanning the gap. This CDR3 comprises 14 residues. The CDR3 sequence: CASSFGGEGYEQYF. CDR3 DNA sequence: TGTGCCAGCAGCTTTGGCGGAGAAGGCTACGAGCAGTACTTC.

This clonotype occurred once. One junction end does not reproduce the germline sequence, and a read error may be involved. The V gene is TRBV28, the J gene TRBJ2-3, with TRBD2 matching over 10 bases. This CDR3 comprises 16 residues. CDR1 is MDHEN and CDR2 is SYDVKM in the germline V gene. The CDR3 protein is CAISLLAGGGTDTQYF. The CDR3, as DNA: TGTGCCATCAGTTTGTTAGCGGGAGGTGGTACAGATACGCAGTATTTT.

This clonotype was counted once. An end of the junction does not agree with germline; a read error may underlie this. The V and J genes are TRBV4-3 and TRBJ2-1; D is perhaps TRBD2 (6 bases). The germline CDR1 and CDR2 sequences are LGHNA and YSLEER. The CDR3 extends over 15 amino acids. CDR3 nucleotide sequence: TGCGCCTGCAGCTCCGGGACTTACCTCTACAATGAGCAGTTCTTC. Amino acid sequence: CACSSGTYLYNEQFF.

As for this clonotype: A read error may be the cause here, since a much bigger clone is one base away. The chain couples TRBV29-1 to TRBJ2-7, with a possible D match to TRBD2 (5 bases). This CDR3 is 13 amino acids long. The germline gives CDR1 SQVTM, CDR2 ANQGSEA. The CDR3 here is CNVAPGSTYEQYF. The CDR3 bases are TGCAACGTTGCCCCGGGGTCCACCTACGAGCAGTACTTC.

A few counts support this clonotype. The chain recombines TRBV30 with TRBJ2-2; no firm D call. This CDR3 comprises 12 residues. Germline V gene lookup returns CDR1 GTSNPN and CDR2 SVGIG (reference sequence). The V end lost 4 bases, the J end lost 6 bases, and 9 bases lay between the germline ends. CDR3 DNA: TGTGCCTGGACGCTAGTCGCCGGGGAGCTGTTTTTT. It translates to CAWTLVAGELFF.

Comment on this clonotype: This may be a read error: a much more frequent sequence differs by one nucleotide. The chain combines TRBV15 with TRBJ1-1; a weak D match, TRBD1 (6 bases). CDR1 is LNHNV, CDR2 YYDKDF, per germline (reference sequence). The CDR3 spans 16 residues. Trimming stripped 2 bases from V and 3 bases from J, with 16 bases between. The CDR3 sequence is CATSRTGWGADTEAFF. CDR3 DNA: TGTGCCACCAGCAGAACCGGTTGGGGGGCAGACACTGAAGCTTTCTTT. Full variable domain (rest looked up from reference TRBV15 and TRBJ1-1): DAMVIQNPRYQVTQFGKPVTLSCSQTLNHNVMYWYQQKSSQAPKLLFHYYDKDFNNEADTPDNFQSRRPNTSFCFLDIRSPGLGDTAMYLCATSRTGWGADTEAFFGQGTRLTVV.

DNA of the CDR3: TGTGCCAGTAGTATCTTCGGACAGAATTACAATGAGCAGTTCTTC. Residues: CASSIFGQNYNEQFF. The rearrangement links TRBV19 to TRBJ2-1, with D possibly matching TRBD1 (6 bases). V shed 3 bases and J shed 4 bases, with 13 bases lying between them. This CDR3 comprises 15 residues. Germline CDR1 LNHDA, CDR2 SQIVND (reference sequence). The whole variable domain, remainder taken from reference TRBV19 and TRBJ2-1, is DGGITQSPKYLFRKEGQNVTLSCEQNLNHDAMYWYRQDPGQGLRLIYYSQIVNDFQKGDIAEGYSVSREKKESFPLTVTSAQKNPTAFYLCASSIFGQNYNEQFFGPGTRLTVL.

J is TRBJ2-5 and V is TRBV10-2; D may be TRBD1 or TRBD2 (6 bases each). The CDR3 is made up of 16 amino acids. Germline loops: CDR1 WSHSY, CDR2 SAAADI. Trimming cost V 2 bases and J 1 base, with 14 bases left between them. The CDR3: CASSELGGLGQETQYF. The CDR3 nucleotides read TGCGCCAGCAGTGAGCTTGGGGGGCTTGGCCAAGAGACCCAGTACTTC.

This clonotype has ten or more counts. V and J are TRBV6-5 and TRBJ2-7; no reliable D call. Trimming shortened V by 3 bases and J by 3 bases, and 9 bases separated the two germline ends. In germline, CDR1 is MNHEY, CDR2 SVGAGI. This CDR3 is built from 13 residues. CDR3 amino acids: CASSYDSHYEQYF. CDR3 DNA sequence: TGTGCCAGCAGTTATGACTCCCACTACGAGCAGTACTTC.

This clonotype was observed many times. The chain recombines TRBV6-6 with TRBJ2-3, with TRBD1 matching 9 bases. V gave up 4 bases and J gave up 5 bases; unmatched junction bases: 4. There are 14 residues in the CDR3. The germline V gene has CDR1 MNHNY and CDR2 SVGAGI (reference sequence). The CDR3 protein is CASSSDRGRDTQYF. The CDR3 DNA reads as TGTGCCAGCAGTTCGGACAGGGGACGAGATACGCAGTATTTT.

In its sample, this clonotype was seen many times. The chain joins TRBV28 to TRBJ2-7; D tentatively reads TRBD1 or TRBD2 (5 bases each). CDR3 length: 13 residues. V was pared by 3 bases and J by 1 base, with 7 bases between. Germline V gives CDR1 MDHEN, CDR2 SYDVKM. CDR3 in amino acids: CASSFGASYEQYF. CDR3 in DNA: TGTGCCAGCAGTTTCGGGGCTTCCTACGAGCAGTACTTC. Variable domain in full (rest from reference TRBV28 and TRBJ2-7): DVKVTQSSRYLVKRTGEKVFLECVQDMDHENMFWYRQDPGLGLRLIYFSYDVKMKEKGDIPEGYSVSREKKERFSLILESASTNQTSMYLCASSFGASYEQYFGPGTRLTVT.

This clonotype has at least ten counts. The rearrangement links TRBV19 to TRBJ2-7; 7 nucleotides agree with TRBD1. CDR3 length equals 13 residues. V was clipped by 10 bases and J by 3 bases; unmatched bases: 9. Per germline, CDR1 LNHDA and CDR2 SQIVND (reference sequence). The CDR3 bases are TGTGCCACCGCCCTTCGACAGGGCTACGAGCAGTACTTC. It translates to CATALRQGYEQYF.

This clonotype was observed a handful of times. The chain has TRBV5-5 and TRBJ1-1; D remains unclear. V was pared by 1 base and J by 0 bases, with 10 bases between. This CDR3 region has 15 residues. CDR1 and CDR2 from the germline V gene are SGHKS and YYEKEE (reference sequence). CDR3: CASSLTKGMNTEAFF. The CDR3 region has the DNA TGTGCCAGCAGCTTGACAAAAGGTATGAACACTGAAGCTTTCTTT.

CDR3 protein: CASSQDQRKTLLEYEQYF. CDR3 coding DNA: TGTGCCAGCAGCCAAGATCAACGGAAGACCCTTCTTGAGTACGAGCAGTACTTC. The rearrangement joins TRBV3-1 to TRBJ2-7; D call uncertain. Germline lookup yields CDR1 LGHDT and CDR2 YNNKEL (reference sequence). CDR3 size: 18 residues. V was shortened by 0 bases and J by 4 bases, with 22 bases between the two germline ends.

This chain links TRBV19 with TRBJ1-5; maybe TRBD1 (6 bases). CDR3 length: 13 amino acids. Germline V CDR1 and CDR2: LNHDA, SQIVND (reference sequence). V was shortened by 7 bases and J by 5 bases, with 12 bases between the two germline ends. CDR3 residues: CASIGGGDQPQHF. In DNA form, the CDR3 reads TGTGCCAGTATAGGGGGGGGAGATCAGCCCCAGCATTTT. Complete variable domain (other parts from reference TRBV19 and TRBJ1-5): DGGITQSPKYLFRKEGQNVTLSCEQNLNHDAMYWYRQDPGQGLRLIYYSQIVNDFQKGDIAEGYSVSREKKESFPLTVTSAQKNPTAFYLCASIGGGDQPQHFGDGTRLSIL.

The chain joins TRBV13 to TRBJ2-1, with unresolved D. Germline CDR1 PRHDT, CDR2 FYEKMQ (reference sequence). There are 13 residues in the CDR3. V lost 0 bases and J lost 7, with 7 bases in between. CDR3 coding DNA: TGTGCCAGCAGCTTAGGTGTCGGAAATGAGCAGTTCTTC. It yields the protein CASSLGVGNEQFF. Full variable domain (outside the CDR3, taken from reference TRBV13 and TRBJ2-1): AAGVIQSPRHLIKEKRETATLKCYPIPRHDTVYWYQQGPGQDPQFLISFYEKMQSDKGSIPDRFSAQQFSDYHSELNMSSLELGDSALYFCASSLGVGNEQFFGPGTRLTVL.

J is TRBJ2-7 and V is TRBV12-3 or TRBV12-4; D may be TRBD1 (6 bases). The CDR3 loop spans 15 amino acids. V dropped 6 bases and J dropped 2 bases, with 17 bases sitting between them. CDR3 sequence (DNA): TGTGCCAGCAGCTCAGTGGGGGCGATCGCCTACGAGCAGTACTTC. Amino acid sequence: CASSSVGAIAYEQYF.

About this clonotype: A single base separates this from a much larger clone, so it may be a read error. CDR3 in DNA: TGCGGTGCTCTCTTGGTAGCGGGGCACACAGATACGCAGTATTTT. It is translated as CGALLVAGHTDTQYF. The chain combines TRBV20-1 with TRBJ2-3, with 8 bases lining up with TRBD2. The germline V gene has CDR1 DFQATT and CDR2 SNEGSKA (reference sequence). This CDR3 has 15 amino acids.

This clonotype turned up a few times. The gene calls are TRBV11-2 and TRBJ1-5, with D unresolved. Germline V CDR1 and CDR2: SGHAT, FQNNGV. The CDR3 totals 16 residues. Trimming took off 2 bases at V and 2 bases at J, with 13 bases between the two ends. CDR3 loop: CASSLYGRQGNQPQHF. DNA of the CDR3: TGTGCCAGCAGCTTATATGGCCGACAAGGCAATCAGCCCCAGCATTTT. Looking up the rest from reference TRBV11-2 and TRBJ1-5 gives the full variable domain: EAGVAQSPRYKIIEKRQSVAFWCNPISGHATLYWYQQILGQGPKLLIQFQNNGVVDDSQLPKDRFSAERLKGVDSTLKIQPAKLEDSAVYLCASSLYGRQGNQPQHFGDGTRLSIL.

V gene TRBV20-1 combines with J gene TRBJ1-2; a weak D match, TRBD1 (5 bases). Trimming removed 0 bases from V and 4 bases from J, with 21 bases in between. The CDR3 runs to 17 residues. Germline CDR1 DFQATT, CDR2 SNEGSKA (reference sequence). CDR3 sequence: CSARDYAAGRLPYGYTF. The CDR3 coding sequence is TGCAGTGCTAGAGATTACGCGGCAGGGCGCCTCCCCTATGGCTACACCTTC.